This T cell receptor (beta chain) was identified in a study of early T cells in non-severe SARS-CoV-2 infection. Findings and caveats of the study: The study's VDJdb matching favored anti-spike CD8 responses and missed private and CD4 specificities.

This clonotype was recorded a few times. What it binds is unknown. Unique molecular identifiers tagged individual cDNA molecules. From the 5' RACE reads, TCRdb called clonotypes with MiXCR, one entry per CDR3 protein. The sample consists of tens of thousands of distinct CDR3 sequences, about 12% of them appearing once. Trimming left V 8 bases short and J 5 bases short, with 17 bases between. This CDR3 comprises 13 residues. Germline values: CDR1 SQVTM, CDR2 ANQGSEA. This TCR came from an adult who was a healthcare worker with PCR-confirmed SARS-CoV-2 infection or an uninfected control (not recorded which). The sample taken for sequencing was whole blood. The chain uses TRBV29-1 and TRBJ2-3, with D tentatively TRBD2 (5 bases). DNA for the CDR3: TGCAGCTCCGAGGGCCCCCTAGGAGATACGCAGTATTTT. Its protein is CSSEGPLGDTQYF.